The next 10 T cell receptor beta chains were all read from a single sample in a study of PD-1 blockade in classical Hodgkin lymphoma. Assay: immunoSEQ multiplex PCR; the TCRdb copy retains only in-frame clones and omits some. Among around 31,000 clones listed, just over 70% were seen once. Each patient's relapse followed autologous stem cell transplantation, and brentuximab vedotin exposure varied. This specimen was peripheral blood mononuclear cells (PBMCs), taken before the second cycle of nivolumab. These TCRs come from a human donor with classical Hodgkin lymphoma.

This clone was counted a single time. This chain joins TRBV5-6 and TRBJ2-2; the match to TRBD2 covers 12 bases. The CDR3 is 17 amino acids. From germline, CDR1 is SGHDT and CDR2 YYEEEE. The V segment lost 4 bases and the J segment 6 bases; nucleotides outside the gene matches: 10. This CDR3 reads CASSKLAGGPSAGELFF. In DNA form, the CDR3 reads TGTGCCAGCAGCAAACTAGCGGGGGGCCCCAGCGCCGGGGAGCTGTTTTTT.

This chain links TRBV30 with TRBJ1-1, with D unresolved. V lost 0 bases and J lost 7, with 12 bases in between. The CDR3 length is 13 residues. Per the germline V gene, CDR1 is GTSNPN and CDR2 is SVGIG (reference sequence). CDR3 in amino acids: CAWSVKGQDEAFF. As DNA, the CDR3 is TGTGCCTGGAGTGTAAAGGGCCAGGATGAAGCTTTCTTT.

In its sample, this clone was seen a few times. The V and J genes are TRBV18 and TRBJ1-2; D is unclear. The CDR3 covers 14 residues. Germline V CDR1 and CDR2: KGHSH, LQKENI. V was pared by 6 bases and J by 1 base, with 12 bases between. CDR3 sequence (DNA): TGTGCCAGCTCCATCCGACGGGGTAACTATGGCTACACCTTC. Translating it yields CASSIRRGNYGYTF.

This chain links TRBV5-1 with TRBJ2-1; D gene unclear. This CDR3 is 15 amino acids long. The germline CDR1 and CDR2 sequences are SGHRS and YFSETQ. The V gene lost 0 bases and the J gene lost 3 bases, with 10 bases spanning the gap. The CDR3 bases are TGCGCCAGCAGCTTGGTACCGACTCTCTACAATGAGCAGTTCTTC. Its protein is CASSLVPTLYNEQFF.

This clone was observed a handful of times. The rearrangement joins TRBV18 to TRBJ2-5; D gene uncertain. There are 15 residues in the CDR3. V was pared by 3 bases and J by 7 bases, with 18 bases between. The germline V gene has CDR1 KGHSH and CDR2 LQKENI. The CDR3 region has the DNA TGTGCCAGCTCACCCACTGATCGTGTCGGTGGGACCCAGTACTTC. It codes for CASSPTDRVGGTQYF.

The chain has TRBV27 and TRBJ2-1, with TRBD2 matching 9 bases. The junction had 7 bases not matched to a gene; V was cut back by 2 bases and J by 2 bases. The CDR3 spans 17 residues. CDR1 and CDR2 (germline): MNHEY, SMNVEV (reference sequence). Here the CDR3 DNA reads TGTGCCAGCAGTTTAAGGGGAGCGGGAGGCCCCTACAATGAGCAGTTCTTC. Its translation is CASSLRGAGGPYNEQFF.

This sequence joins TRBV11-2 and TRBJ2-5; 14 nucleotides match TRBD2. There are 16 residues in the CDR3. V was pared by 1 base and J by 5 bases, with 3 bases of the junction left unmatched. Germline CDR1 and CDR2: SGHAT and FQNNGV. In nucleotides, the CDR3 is TGTGCCAGCAGCTTAGGACTAGCGGGGGGGCGCGAGACCCAGTACTTC. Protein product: CASSLGLAGGRETQYF. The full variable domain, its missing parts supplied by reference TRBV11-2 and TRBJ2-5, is EAGVAQSPRYKIIEKRQSVAFWCNPISGHATLYWYQQILGQGPKLLIQFQNNGVVDDSQLPKDRFSAERLKGVDSTLKIQPAKLEDSAVYLCASSLGLAGGRETQYFGPGTRLLVL.

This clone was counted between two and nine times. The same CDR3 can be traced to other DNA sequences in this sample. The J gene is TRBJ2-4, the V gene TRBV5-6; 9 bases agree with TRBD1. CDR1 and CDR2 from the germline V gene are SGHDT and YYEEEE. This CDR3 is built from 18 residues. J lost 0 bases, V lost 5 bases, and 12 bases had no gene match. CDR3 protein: CASRPGQGSSEAKNIQYF. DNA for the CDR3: TGTGCCAGCAGGCCTGGACAGGGGTCCTCTGAAGCCAAAAACATTCAGTACTTC.

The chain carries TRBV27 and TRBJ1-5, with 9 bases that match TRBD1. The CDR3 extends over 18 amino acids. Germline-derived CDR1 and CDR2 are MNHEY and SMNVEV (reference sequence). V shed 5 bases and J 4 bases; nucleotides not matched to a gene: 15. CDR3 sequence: CASSQTGGAWLTNQPQHF. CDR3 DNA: TGTGCCAGCAGTCAAACAGGGGGCGCGTGGCTAACTAATCAGCCCCAGCATTTT.

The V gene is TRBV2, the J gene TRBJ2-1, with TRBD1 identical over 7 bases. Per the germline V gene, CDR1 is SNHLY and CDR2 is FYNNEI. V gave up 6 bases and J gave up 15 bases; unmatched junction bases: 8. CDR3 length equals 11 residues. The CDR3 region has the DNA TGTGCCAGCAGGGACGACAGGGCGACGTTCTTC. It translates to CASRDDRATFF.